The entry that follows covers one T cell receptor beta chain sequence. Its target antigen remains unknown. Base qualities are not provided; no much larger clone lies one nucleotide away. This record comes from a study of T cells after yellow fever vaccination (dated 2019 in TCRdb). About the study as a whole: The SMART-Seq v4 Ultra Low Input RNA kit was used to prepare libraries from fractions with low cell numbers. Bulk TCR alpha and beta repertoires were sequenced longitudinally to track T-cell clones before and after primary and booster YFV17D yellow fever vaccination. The cohort comprised two healthy male donors, one aged 18 to 30 and one aged 30 to 39 years. Bulk PBMC replicates and cell subsets were isolated from blood drawn at multiple timepoints before and after both primary and secondary immunization. Overall study outcomes, separate from this receptor: Compared with the primary T-cell response, the secondary T-cell response was weaker but faster, peaking on day 5 rather than day 15. After the booster, most clones that had expanded after primary vaccination were detected again (over 95% of CD4 and under 90% of CD8), suggesting broad maintenance of memory. The study included only a couple of donors, which limits how far the findings can be generalized. A small fraction of clonotypes showed up in both the CD4 and CD8 compartments, probably as a result of convergent recombination. Computational filtering was required because FACS-sorted repertoires could contain abundant contaminating clonotypes from the bulk population.

Data came from an Illumina NovaSeq 6000. TCR cDNA was synthesized by 5'RACE template switching, through which a universal primer site and unique molecular identifiers were introduced. Priming for cDNA synthesis came from both the TCR alpha and TCR beta constant segments. Two PCR steps were used to amplify libraries, with sample barcodes and sequencing adapters being added in the second step. Sequencing of libraries was performed on Illumina HiSeq 2500 (2x100 bp) or NovaSeq (2x150 bp). As for the authors' bioinformatics: Demultiplexing of reads and collapsing into UMI consensus sequences were performed with MIGEC, and V(D)J alignment was carried out with MiXCR. Vaccine-responding clonotypes were defined with edgeR using replicate PBMC samples, requiring FDR below 0.01 and a log2 fold change above 5 up to day 15. CD4 or CD8 identity was assigned to each bulk clonotype according to whether the clonotype was present at higher abundance in the sequenced CD4 repertoire or the sequenced CD8 repertoire. The public reads were reanalyzed by TCRdb: fastp trimming at Q25, MiXCR alignment, in-frame beta chains only. Each entry is one CDR3 protein sequence, shown with its most common DNA and genes. TCRdb's processing, not the study's, gives the V and J calls here. The sample profile shows approximately 260,000 distinct CDR3 sequences; about 5.2% of them were found once. The ten top clones hold roughly 3.5% of the sample.

For CDR1 and CDR2, the germline V gene lists MDHEN and SYDVKM. V loses 3 bases of germline sequence and J loses 2 bases, and the interval between the two ends is 4 bases. The CDR3 spans 12 residues, from the cysteine through the phenylalanine. Just the 36-base CDR3 DNA is kept, in frame starting at base 1. What the treatment or condition label conveys for this sample: live attenuated yellow fever vaccine strain. PBMCs were isolated from peripheral blood using a standard Ficoll-Paque protocol. Dynabeads CD4 and CD8 positive selection kits were used to isolate the CD4 and CD8 T-cell fractions. TriZol was used to extract RNA from bulk PBMCs, from CD4 and CD8 fractions, and from dextramer-positive and dextramer-negative fractions.

Here the chain combines TRBV28 and TRBJ1-2, with the D gene not confidently named. The clonotype was recovered from a man aged 18 to 30 who received the YFV17D yellow fever vaccine. The sequencing used CD4+ T cells sorted from PBMCs, collected on the day of the yellow fever booster vaccination. The nucleotide sequence is given as TGTGCCAGCAGTTTGTGGAACTATGGCTACACCTTC. This translates into CASSLWNYGYTF.